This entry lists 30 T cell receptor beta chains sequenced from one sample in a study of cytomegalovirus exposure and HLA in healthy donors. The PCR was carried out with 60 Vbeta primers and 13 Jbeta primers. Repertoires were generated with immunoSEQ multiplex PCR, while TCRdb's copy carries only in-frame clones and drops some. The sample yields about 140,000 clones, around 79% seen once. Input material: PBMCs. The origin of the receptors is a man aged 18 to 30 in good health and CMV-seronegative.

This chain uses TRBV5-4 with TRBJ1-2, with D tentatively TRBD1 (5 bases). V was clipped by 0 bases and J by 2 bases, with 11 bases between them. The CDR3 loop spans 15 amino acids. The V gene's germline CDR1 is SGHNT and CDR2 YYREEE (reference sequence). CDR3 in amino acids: CASSLGGDLNYGYTF. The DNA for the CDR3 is TGTGCCAGCAGCTTGGGAGGGGACTTGAACTATGGCTACACCTTC. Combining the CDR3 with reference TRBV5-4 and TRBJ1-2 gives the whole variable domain ETGVTQSPTHLIKTRGQQVTLRCSSQSGHNTVSWYQQALGQGPQFIFQYYREEENGRGNFPPRFSGLQFPNYSSELNVNALELDDSALYLCASSLGGDLNYGYTFGSGTRLTVV.

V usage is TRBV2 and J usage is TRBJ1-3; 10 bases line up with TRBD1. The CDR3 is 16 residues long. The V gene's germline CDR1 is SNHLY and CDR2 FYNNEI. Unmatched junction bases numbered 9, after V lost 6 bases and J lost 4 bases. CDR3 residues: CASSETGGAWGNTIYF. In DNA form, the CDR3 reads TGTGCCAGCAGCGAGACAGGGGGCGCGTGGGGAAACACCATATATTTT.

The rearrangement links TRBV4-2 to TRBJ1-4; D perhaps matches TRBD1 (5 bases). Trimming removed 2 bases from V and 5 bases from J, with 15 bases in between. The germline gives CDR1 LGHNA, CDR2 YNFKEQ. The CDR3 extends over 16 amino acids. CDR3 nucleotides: TGTGCCAGCAGCCAATCTGGCGGGGACCTGAATGAAAAACTGTTTTTT. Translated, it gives CASSQSGGDLNEKLFF.

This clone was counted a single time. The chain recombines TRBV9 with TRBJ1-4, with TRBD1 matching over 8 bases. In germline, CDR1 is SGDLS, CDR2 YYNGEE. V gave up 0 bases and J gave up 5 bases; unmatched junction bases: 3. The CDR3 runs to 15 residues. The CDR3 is CASSVAGGVNEKLFF. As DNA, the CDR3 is TGTGCCAGCAGCGTAGCAGGGGGCGTGAATGAAAAACTGTTTTTT.

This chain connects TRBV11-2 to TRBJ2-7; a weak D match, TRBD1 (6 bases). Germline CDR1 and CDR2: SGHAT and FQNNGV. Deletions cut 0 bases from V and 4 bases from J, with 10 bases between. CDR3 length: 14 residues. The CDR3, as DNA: TGTGCCAGCAGCTTAGAGGGGGCGGTTTACGAGCAGTACTTC. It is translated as CASSLEGAVYEQYF. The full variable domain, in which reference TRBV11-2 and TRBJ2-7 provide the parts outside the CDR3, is EAGVAQSPRYKIIEKRQSVAFWCNPISGHATLYWYQQILGQGPKLLIQFQNNGVVDDSQLPKDRFSAERLKGVDSTLKIQPAKLEDSAVYLCASSLEGAVYEQYFGPGTRLTVT.

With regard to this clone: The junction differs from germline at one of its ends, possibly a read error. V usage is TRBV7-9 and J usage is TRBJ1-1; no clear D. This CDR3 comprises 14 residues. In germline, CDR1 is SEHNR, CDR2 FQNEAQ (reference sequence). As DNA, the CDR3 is TGTTCCAGCAGCCCTACCGGCGGGAACACTGAAGCTTTCTTT. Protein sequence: CSSSPTGGNTEAFF.

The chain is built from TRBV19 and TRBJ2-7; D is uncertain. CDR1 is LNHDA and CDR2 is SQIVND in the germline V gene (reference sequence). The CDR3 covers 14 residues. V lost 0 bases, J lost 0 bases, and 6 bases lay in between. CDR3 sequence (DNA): TGTGCCAGTAGTATAGATCCAAACTCCTACGAGCAGTACTTC. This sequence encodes CASSIDPNSYEQYF.

The CDR3 region has the DNA TGTGCCAGCAAGCCAGGGGGTCCGAACACTGAAGCTTTCTTT. Amino acid sequence: CASKPGGPNTEAFF. The rearrangement joins TRBV7-9 to TRBJ1-1, with 7 bases fitting TRBD1. The germline V gene encodes CDR1 SEHNR and CDR2 FQNEAQ (reference sequence). The trim removed 7 bases at V and 1 base at J, leaving 6 bases unmatched. This CDR3 spans 14 amino acids. The whole variable domain, filled in from reference TRBV7-9 and TRBJ1-1, reads DTGVSQNPRHKITKRGQNVTFRCDPISEHNRLYWYRQTLGQGPEFLTYFQNEAQLEKSRLLSDRFSAERPKGSFSTLEIQRTEQGDSAMYLCASKPGGPNTEAFFGQGTRLTVV.

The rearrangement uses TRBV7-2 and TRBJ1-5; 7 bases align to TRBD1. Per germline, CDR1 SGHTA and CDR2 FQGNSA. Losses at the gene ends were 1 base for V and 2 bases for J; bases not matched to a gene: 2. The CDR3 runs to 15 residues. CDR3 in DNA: TGTGCCAGCAGCTTAGAAGGACAGGGCAATCAGCCCCAGCATTTT. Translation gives CASSLEGQGNQPQHF.

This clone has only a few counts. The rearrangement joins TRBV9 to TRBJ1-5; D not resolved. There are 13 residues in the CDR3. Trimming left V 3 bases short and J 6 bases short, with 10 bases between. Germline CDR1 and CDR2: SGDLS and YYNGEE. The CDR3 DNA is TGTGCCAGCAGCGAGCGAGGCGGTCAGCCCCAGCATTTT. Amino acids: CASSERGGQPQHF.

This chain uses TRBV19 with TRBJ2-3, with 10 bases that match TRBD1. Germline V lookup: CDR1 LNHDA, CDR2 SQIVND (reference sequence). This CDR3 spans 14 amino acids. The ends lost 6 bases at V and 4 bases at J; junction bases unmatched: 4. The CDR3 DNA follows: TGTGCCAGTAGCCGGGACAGGGGACCAGATACGCAGTATTTT. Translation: CASSRDRGPDTQYF.

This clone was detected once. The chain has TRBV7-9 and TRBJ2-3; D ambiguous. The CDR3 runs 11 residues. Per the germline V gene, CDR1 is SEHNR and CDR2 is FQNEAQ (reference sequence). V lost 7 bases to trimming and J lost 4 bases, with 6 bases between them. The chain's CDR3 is CASTPSDTQYF. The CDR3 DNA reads TGTGCCAGCACCCCCTCAGATACGCAGTATTTT.

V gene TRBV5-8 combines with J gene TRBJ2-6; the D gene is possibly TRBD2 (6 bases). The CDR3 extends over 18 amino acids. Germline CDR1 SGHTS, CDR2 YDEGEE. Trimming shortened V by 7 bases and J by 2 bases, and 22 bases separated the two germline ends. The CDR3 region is CASSDKSVWRAGANVLTF. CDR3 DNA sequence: TGTGCCAGCTCCGATAAATCCGTCTGGAGGGCTGGGGCCAACGTCCTGACTTTC.

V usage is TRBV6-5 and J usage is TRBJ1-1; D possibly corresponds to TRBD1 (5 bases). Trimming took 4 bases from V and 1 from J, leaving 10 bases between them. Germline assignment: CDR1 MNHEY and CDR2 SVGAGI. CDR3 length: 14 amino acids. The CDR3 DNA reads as TGTGCCAGCAGTTCCCCAGGGCGGAACACTGAAGCTTTCTTT. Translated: CASSSPGRNTEAFF.

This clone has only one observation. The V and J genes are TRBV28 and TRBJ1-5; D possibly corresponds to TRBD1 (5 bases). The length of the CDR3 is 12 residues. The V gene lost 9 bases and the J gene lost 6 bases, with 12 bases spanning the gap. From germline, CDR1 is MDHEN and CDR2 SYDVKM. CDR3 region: CASWGGSQPQHF. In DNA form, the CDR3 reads TGTGCCAGTTGGGGGGGAAGTCAGCCCCAGCATTTT.

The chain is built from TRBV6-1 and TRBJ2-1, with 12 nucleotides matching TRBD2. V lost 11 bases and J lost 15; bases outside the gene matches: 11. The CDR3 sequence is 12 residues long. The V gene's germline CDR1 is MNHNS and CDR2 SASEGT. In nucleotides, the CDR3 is TGTGCCTCGGGGCTAGCGGGGGGGGTGCCGTTCTTC. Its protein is CASGLAGGVPFF.

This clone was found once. CDR3 coding DNA: TGCAGTATACGGACAGGCGGCTACACCTTC. This translates into CSIRTGGYTF. The V gene is TRBV20-1, the J gene TRBJ1-2; 7 bases fit TRBD1. V trimming: 8 bases; J trimming: 8 bases; junction bases outside the gene matches: 5. Germline CDR1 is DFQATT and CDR2 is SNEGSKA (reference sequence). The CDR3 loop spans 10 amino acids.

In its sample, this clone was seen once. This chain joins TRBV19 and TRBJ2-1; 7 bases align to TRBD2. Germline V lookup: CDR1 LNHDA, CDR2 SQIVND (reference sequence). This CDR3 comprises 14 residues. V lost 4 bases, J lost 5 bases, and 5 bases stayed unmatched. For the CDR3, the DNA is TGTGCCAGTAGTAGGGAGGGGCGGGACAATGAGCAGTTCTTC. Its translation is CASSREGRDNEQFF.

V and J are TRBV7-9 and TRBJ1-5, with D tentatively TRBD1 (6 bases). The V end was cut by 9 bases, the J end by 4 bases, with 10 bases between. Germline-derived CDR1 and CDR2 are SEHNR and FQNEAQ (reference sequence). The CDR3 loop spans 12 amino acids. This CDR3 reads CASSQGNQPQHF. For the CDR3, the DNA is TGTGCCAGTTCACAGGGAAATCAGCCCCAGCATTTT.

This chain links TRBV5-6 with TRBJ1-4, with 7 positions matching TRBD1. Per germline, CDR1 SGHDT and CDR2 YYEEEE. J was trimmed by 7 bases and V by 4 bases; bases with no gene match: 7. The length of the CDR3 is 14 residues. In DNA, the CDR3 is TGTGCCAGCAGCAAAGGGACAGCTACTGAAAAACTGTTTTTT. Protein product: CASSKGTATEKLFF.

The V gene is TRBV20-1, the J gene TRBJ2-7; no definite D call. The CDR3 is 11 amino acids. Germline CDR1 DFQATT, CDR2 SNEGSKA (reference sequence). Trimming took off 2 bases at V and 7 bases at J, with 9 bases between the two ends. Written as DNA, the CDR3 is TGCAGTGCTAGACTAGTCGGAGAGCAGTACTTC. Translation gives CSARLVGEQYF.

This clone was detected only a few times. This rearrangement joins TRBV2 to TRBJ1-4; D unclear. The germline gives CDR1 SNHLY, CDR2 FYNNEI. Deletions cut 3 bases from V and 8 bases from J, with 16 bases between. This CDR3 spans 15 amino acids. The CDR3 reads CASSDRREGYEKLFF. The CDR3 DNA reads TGTGCCAGCAGTGATAGAAGGGAGGGATACGAAAAACTGTTTTTT.

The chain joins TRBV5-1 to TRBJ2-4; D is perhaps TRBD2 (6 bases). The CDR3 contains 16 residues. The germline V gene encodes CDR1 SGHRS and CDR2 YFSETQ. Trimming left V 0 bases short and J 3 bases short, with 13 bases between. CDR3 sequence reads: CASSLGLEIDKNIQYF. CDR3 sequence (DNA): TGCGCCAGCAGCTTGGGACTAGAGATAGACAAAAACATTCAGTACTTC.

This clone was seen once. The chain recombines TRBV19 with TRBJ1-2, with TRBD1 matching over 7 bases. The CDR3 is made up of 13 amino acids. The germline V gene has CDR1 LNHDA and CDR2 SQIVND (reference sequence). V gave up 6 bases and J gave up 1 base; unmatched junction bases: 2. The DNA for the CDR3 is TGTGCCAGTAGGGGGACAGTTAACTATGGCTACACCTTC. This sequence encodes CASRGTVNYGYTF.

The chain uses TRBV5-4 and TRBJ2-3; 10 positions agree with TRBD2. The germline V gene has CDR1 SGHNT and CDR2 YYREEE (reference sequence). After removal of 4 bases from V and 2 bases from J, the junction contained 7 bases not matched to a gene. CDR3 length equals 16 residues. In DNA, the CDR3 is TGTGCCAGCAGCCTTGACGGACTAGCGGCCACAGATACGCAGTATTTT. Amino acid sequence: CASSLDGLAATDTQYF.

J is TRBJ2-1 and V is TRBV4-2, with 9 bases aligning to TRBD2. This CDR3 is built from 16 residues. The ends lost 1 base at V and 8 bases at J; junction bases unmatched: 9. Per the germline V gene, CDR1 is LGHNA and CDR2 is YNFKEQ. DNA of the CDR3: TGTGCCAGCAGCCAAGTACCGGGACTAGCTAAGTATGAGCAGTTCTTC. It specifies CASSQVPGLAKYEQFF.

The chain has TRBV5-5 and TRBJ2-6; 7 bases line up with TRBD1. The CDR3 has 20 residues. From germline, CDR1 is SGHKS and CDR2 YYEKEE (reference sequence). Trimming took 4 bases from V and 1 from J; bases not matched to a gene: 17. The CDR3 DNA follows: TGTGCCAGCAGCATACCGACCGGGACAGACATTGTGTCTGGGGCCAACGTCCTGACTTTC. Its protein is CASSIPTGTDIVSGANVLTF.

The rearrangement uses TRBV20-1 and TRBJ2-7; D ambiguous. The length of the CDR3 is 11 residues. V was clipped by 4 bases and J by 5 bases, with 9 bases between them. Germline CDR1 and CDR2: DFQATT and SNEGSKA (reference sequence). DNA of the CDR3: TGCAGTGCTACGGCGAGCGACGAGCAGTACTTC. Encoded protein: CSATASDEQYF.

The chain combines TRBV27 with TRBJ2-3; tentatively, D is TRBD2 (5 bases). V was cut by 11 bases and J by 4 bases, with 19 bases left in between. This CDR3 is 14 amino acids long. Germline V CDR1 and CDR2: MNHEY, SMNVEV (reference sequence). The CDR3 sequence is CAAKRAGTPDTQYF. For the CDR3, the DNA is TGTGCCGCTAAGAGGGCAGGAACACCAGATACGCAGTATTTT.

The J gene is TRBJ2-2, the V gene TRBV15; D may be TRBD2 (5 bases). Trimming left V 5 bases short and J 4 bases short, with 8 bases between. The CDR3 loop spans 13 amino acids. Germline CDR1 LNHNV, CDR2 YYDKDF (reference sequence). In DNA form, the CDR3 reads TGTGCCACCAGCCTTGAGGGCACCGGGGAGCTGTTTTTT. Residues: CATSLEGTGELFF. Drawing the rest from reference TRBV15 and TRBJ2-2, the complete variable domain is DAMVIQNPRYQVTQFGKPVTLSCSQTLNHNVMYWYQQKSSQAPKLLFHYYDKDFNNEADTPDNFQSRRPNTSFCFLDIRSPGLGDTAMYLCATSLEGTGELFFGEGSRLTVL.